This T cell receptor (beta chain) was sequenced during a study of blood T cell repertoires in COVID-19. The age range of participants was about 18 to 95 years, with residence in 20 to 25 US areas. The data were produced by immunoSEQ multiplex PCR, yet TCRdb's version contains in-frame clones alone and is incomplete. The sample carries 250,000 to 300,000 clones, roughly 91% recorded once. The germline CDR1 and CDR2 sequences are MDHEN and SYDVKM. The V end lost 6 bases, the J end lost 10 bases, and 16 bases lay between the germline ends. The CDR3 is made up of 14 amino acids. The TCR comes from a middle-aged woman with acute COVID-19. The rearrangement uses TRBV28 and TRBJ1-6, with TRBD1 as a possible D gene (5 bases). Sequencing was done on a sample of PBMCs or T cells enriched from blood (not recorded which). This CDR3 reads CASSRTSRGSPLHF. CDR3 bases: TGTGCCAGCAGCCGGACCTCCCGGGGGTCACCCCTCCACTTT.